One sample yielded the 13 T cell receptor beta chains listed below, sequenced in a study of cytotoxic CD8 clonotypes in ibrutinib-treated CLL. Produced via immunoSEQ multiplex PCR; TCRdb's table is partial and in-frame only. The repertoire holds 150,000 or so clones, with over 60% as singletons. Material: PBMCs, obtained after 12 months of ibrutinib treatment. The receptors were sampled from a human donor with chronic lymphocytic leukemia.

V usage is TRBV27 and J usage is TRBJ2-3; TRBD1 aligns across 9 bases. The CDR3 runs to 17 residues. With V trimmed by 5 bases and J by 6 bases, 15 bases remained unmatched. CDR1 MNHEY and CDR2 SMNVEV come from the germline V gene (reference sequence). The CDR3 spells CASSPGQGPTHLDTQYF. CDR3 sequence (DNA): TGTGCCAGCAGTCCGGGACAGGGTCCTACGCACTTGGATACGCAGTATTTT.

This clone was found once. This chain uses TRBV4-3 with TRBJ2-7; 7 bases match TRBD1. The CDR3 spans 15 residues. Looked up from germline, CDR1 is LGHNA and CDR2 is YSLEER. V was pared by 1 base and J by 6 bases, with 9 bases of the junction left unmatched. Here the CDR3 DNA reads TGCGCCAGCAGCCAAGCCGTAACAGGGGATGGCGAGCAGTACTTC. As protein: CASSQAVTGDGEQYF.

V usage is TRBV4-2 and J usage is TRBJ2-7; TRBD1 agrees at 7 bases. Germline V gene data show CDR1 as LGHNA and CDR2 as YNFKEQ. The length of the CDR3 is 17 residues. With V trimmed by 0 bases and J by 3 bases, 11 bases remained unmatched. CDR3 sequence (DNA): TGTGCCAGCAGCCAAGATTCCCAGGGACAGATAATCTACGAGCAGTACTTC. Protein product: CASSQDSQGQIIYEQYF.

This clone was counted once. This chain links TRBV27 with TRBJ2-1, with 9 positions matching TRBD1. CDR3 size: 13 residues. After removal of 5 bases from V and 9 bases from J, the junction contained 5 bases not matched to a gene. CDR1 is MNHEY, CDR2 SMNVEV, per germline (reference sequence). CDR3 coding DNA: TGTGCCAGCAGTAGGGGGACAGGGATTGAGCAGTTCTTC. Translation gives CASSRGTGIEQFF.

V usage is TRBV5-4 and J usage is TRBJ2-2; 7 bases agree with TRBD1. Germline CDR1 is SGHNT and CDR2 is YYREEE (reference sequence). This CDR3 has 15 amino acids. Trimming took 1 base from V and 7 from J; bases not matched to a gene: 7. The CDR3 region has the DNA TGTGCCAGCAGCTTGATACAGGGGTTGGGCGGGGAGCTGTTTTTT. Translated: CASSLIQGLGGELFF.

This clone was observed a handful of times. The chain links TRBV19 to TRBJ2-7; TRBD2 might be the D (6 bases). Trimming pared 5 bases from V and 5 bases from J, leaving 13 bases between. The CDR3 covers 13 residues. The germline gives CDR1 LNHDA, CDR2 SQIVND (reference sequence). The CDR3 DNA sequence: TGTGCCAGTAGTCCTCGGGAGTACCACGAGCAGTACTTC. Translated, it gives CASSPREYHEQYF.

This rearrangement joins TRBV6-4 to TRBJ1-5; maybe TRBD1 (5 bases). CDR3 length: 14 amino acids. Trimming took 2 bases from V and 7 from J, leaving 12 bases between them. Germline V gives CDR1 MRHNA, CDR2 SNTAGT. The CDR3 nucleotides are TGTGCCAGCAGTGACGTGAGGGGAGGCCAGCCCCAGCATTTT. This translates into CASSDVRGGQPQHF.

The rearrangement links TRBV15 to TRBJ2-1; weak D call: TRBD1 (6 bases). V was clipped by 11 bases and J by 0 bases, with 14 bases between them. Germline V gives CDR1 LNHNV, CDR2 YYDKDF (reference sequence). The CDR3 extends over 14 amino acids. The CDR3 loop reads CAASQGRSYNEQFF. In DNA form, the CDR3 reads TGTGCCGCCTCCCAGGGGCGCTCCTACAATGAGCAGTTCTTC.

V is TRBV7-9 and J is TRBJ2-7; possibly TRBD1 or TRBD2 for D (5 bases each). The CDR3 runs to 14 residues. Germline-derived CDR1 and CDR2 are SEHNR and FQNEAQ (reference sequence). V was cut by 2 bases and J by 6 bases, with 14 bases left in between. CDR3 sequence (DNA): TGTGCCAGCAGCTTATTAGGGACCTCTCTCGAGCAGTACTTC. Protein product: CASSLLGTSLEQYF.

This sequence joins TRBV5-1 and TRBJ2-7; 7 bases match TRBD1. Germline trimming cut 4 bases from V and 3 bases from J; bases unmatched to any gene: 7. Germline loops: CDR1 SGHRS, CDR2 YFSETQ. This CDR3 spans 14 amino acids. The CDR3 DNA reads as TGCGCCAGCAGCGGGGACAGTCAGGGCTACGAGCAGTACTTC. Translating gives CASSGDSQGYEQYF. Drawing the rest from reference TRBV5-1 and TRBJ2-7, the complete variable domain is KAGVTQTPRYLIKTRGQQVTLSCSPISGHRSVSWYQQTPGQGLQFLFEYFSETQRNKGNFPGRFSGRQFSNSRSEMNVSTLELGDSALYLCASSGDSQGYEQYFGPGTRLTVT.

The chain has TRBV5-6 and TRBJ2-7; 7 positions agree with TRBD1. V was clipped by 0 bases and J by 2 bases; unmatched bases: 5. The CDR3 is made up of 15 amino acids. Germline V lookup: CDR1 SGHDT, CDR2 YYEEEE. CDR3 in amino acids: CASSLASGGAYEQYF. The CDR3 DNA is TGTGCCAGCAGCTTGGCTTCAGGGGGAGCCTACGAGCAGTACTTC.

The chain couples TRBV6-5 to TRBJ2-5; D unclear. The CDR3 consists of 12 residues. V was cut by 4 bases and J by 4 bases, with 7 bases left in between. Germline V gene lookup returns CDR1 MNHEY and CDR2 SVGAGI. CDR3 residues: CASSSLGETQYF. For the CDR3, the DNA is TGTGCCAGCAGTTCCCTTGGAGAGACCCAGTACTTC.

This chain connects TRBV5-1 to TRBJ2-1, with D possibly TRBD2 on 5 matching bases. Trimming stripped 0 bases from V and 5 bases from J, with 18 bases between. Germline V CDR1 and CDR2: SGHRS, YFSETQ. The CDR3 runs to 17 residues. The CDR3 loop is CASSLVLRTAQNNEQFF. CDR3 nucleotide sequence: TGCGCCAGCAGCTTGGTTTTAAGGACTGCACAAAACAATGAGCAGTTCTTC.